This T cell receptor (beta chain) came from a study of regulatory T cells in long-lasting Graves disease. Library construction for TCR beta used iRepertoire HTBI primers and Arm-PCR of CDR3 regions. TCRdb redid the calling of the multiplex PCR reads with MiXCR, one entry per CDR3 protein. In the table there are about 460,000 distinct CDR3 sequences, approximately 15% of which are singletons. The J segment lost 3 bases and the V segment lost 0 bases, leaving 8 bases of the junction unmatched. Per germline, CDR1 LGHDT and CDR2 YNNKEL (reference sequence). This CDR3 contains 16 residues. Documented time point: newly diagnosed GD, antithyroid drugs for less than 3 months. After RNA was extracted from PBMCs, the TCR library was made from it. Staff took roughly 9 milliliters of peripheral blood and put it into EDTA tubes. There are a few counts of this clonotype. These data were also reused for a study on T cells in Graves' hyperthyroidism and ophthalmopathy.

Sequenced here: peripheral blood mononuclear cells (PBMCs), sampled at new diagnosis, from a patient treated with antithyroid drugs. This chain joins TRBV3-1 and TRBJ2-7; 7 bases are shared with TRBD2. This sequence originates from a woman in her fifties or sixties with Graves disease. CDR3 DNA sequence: TGTGCCAGCAGCCAAGAGGGGGAGGGACGGGACTACGAGCAGTACTTC. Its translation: CASSQEGEGRDYEQYF.